This T cell receptor (beta chain) comes out of a study of chemoradiotherapy in HPV16-positive cancers. Broader study findings: Only a couple of HPV16-positive patients supplied the functional HPV-specificity definition. Candidate HPV-specific clones and E7-related TCR motifs grew in tumor during treatment.

Germline CDR1 MGHRA, CDR2 YSYEKL. J was trimmed by 9 bases and V by 0 bases; bases with no gene match: 6. The CDR3 length is 14 residues. A note on this clone: Its target is not known.

Sequenced by immunoSEQ multiplex PCR; TCRdb stores in-frame clones only, minus some. The table lists around 30,000 clones, about 91% of them singletons. The chain couples TRBV4-1 to TRBJ1-1; 8 bases are shared with TRBD1. The starting material was blood, obtained from a patient who underwent chemoradiotherapy. This TCR was recovered from a human donor with HPV-associated anogenital cancer. The CDR3 loop reads CASSQEDRASKAFF. The DNA of the CDR3 is TGCGCCAGCAGCCAAGAGGACAGGGCAAGCAAAGCTTTCTTT.